These 6 T cell receptor beta chains were all obtained from the same sample, sequenced in a study of T cells in Graves' hyperthyroidism and ophthalmopathy. Regions amplified from RNA transcripts were the TCR beta CDR3 regions. A first-round RT-PCR of the TCR CDR3 used the HTBI primer set. TCRdb re-derived calls from the multiplex PCR reads in MiXCR, one entry per CDR3 protein. The sample lists 700,000 to 950,000 distinct CDR3 sequences; 30% to 40% were seen once. The source material was blood. These receptor sequences come from a woman aged 35 to 49 with Graves' hyperthyroidism.

This clonotype was counted a single time. This chain joins TRBV12-3 or TRBV12-4 and TRBJ1-1; 11 nucleotides agree with TRBD1. V dropped 5 bases and J dropped 11; count of bases not matched to a gene: 7. This CDR3 contains 13 residues. The CDR3 DNA sequence: TGTGCCAGCAGTCGAGGGACAGGGGGGATTGCTTTCTTT. Protein product: CASSRGTGGIAFF.

This clonotype was picked up many times. This chain links TRBV15 with TRBJ2-5; 9 positions agree with TRBD2. Germline CDR1 LNHNV, CDR2 YYDKDF (reference sequence). V lost 8 bases, J lost 4 bases, and 8 bases stayed unmatched. The CDR3 spans 14 residues. CDR3 DNA sequence: TGTGCCACCTTCTTGAGCGGGGGGCGAGAGACCCAGTACTTC. This gives the protein CATFLSGGRETQYF.

This clonotype was seen just once. The V gene is TRBV7-9, the J gene TRBJ2-5; weak D call: TRBD1 (6 bases). With 6 bases removed from V and 4 bases from J, the gap between germline ends came to 24 bases. Germline V gene sequence: CDR1 SEHNR, CDR2 FQNEAQ (reference sequence). This CDR3 comprises 17 residues. Here the CDR3 reads CASSEAQGTQTRETQYF. In nucleotides, the CDR3 is TGTGCCAGCAGTGAAGCGCAGGGGACACAGACAAGAGAGACCCAGTACTTC.

The rearrangement uses TRBV7-2 and TRBJ1-1, with TRBD1 as a possible D gene (6 bases). Germline lookup yields CDR1 SGHTA and CDR2 FQGNSA. V was shortened by 1 base and J by 3 bases, with 15 bases between the two germline ends. The CDR3 loop spans 16 amino acids. CDR3 sequence: CASSLDTGNRDTEAFF. In DNA form, the CDR3 reads TGTGCCAGCAGCTTAGATACAGGGAACAGAGACACTGAAGCTTTCTTT.

This clonotype appeared many times. The J gene is TRBJ1-1, the V gene TRBV2; D is possibly TRBD1 (5 bases). Trimming removed 10 bases from V and 1 base from J, with 13 bases in between. The V gene's germline CDR1 is SNHLY and CDR2 FYNNEI. This CDR3 region has 13 residues. CDR3 DNA: TGTGCCACCCTATGGGACCCGAACACTGAAGCTTTCTTT. The encoded protein is CATLWDPNTEAFF.

The chain combines TRBV29-1 with TRBJ2-5; tentative D call: TRBD1 (6 bases). This CDR3 is built from 14 residues. Per the germline V gene, CDR1 is SQVTM and CDR2 is ANQGSEA. V was cut by 8 bases and J by 1 base, with 17 bases left in between. The CDR3 loop reads CSSPWTVGQETQYF. CDR3 DNA: TGCAGCTCACCCTGGACAGTGGGCCAAGAGACCCAGTACTTC.